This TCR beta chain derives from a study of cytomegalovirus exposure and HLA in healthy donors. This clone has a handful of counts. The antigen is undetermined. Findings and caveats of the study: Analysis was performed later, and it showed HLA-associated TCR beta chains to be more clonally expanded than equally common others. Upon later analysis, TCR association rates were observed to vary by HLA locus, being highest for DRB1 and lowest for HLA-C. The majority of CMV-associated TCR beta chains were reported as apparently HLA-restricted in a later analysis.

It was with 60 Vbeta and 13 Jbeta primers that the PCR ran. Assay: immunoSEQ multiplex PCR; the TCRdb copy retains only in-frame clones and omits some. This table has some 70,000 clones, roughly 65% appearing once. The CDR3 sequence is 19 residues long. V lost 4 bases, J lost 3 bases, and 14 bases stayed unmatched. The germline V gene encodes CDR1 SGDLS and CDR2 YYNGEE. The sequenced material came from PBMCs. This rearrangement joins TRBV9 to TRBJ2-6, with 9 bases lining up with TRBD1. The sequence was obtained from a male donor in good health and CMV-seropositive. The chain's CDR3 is CASSLSPDRGELGANVLTF. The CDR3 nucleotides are TGTGCCAGCAGCCTCTCCCCCGACAGGGGGGAACTTGGGGCCAACGTCCTGACTTTC.